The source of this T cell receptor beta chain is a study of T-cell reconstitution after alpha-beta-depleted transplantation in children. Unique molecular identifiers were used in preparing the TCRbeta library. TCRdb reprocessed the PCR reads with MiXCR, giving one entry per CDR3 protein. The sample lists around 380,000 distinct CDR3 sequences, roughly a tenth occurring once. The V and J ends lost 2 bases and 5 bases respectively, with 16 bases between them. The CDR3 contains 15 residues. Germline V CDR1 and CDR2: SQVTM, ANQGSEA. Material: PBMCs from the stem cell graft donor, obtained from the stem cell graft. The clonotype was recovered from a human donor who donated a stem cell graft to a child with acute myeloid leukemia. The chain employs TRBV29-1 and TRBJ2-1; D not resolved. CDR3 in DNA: TGCAGCGTTGAAAGTAGTCAACAAGACAACAATGAGCAGTTCTTC. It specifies CSVESSQQDNNEQFF.